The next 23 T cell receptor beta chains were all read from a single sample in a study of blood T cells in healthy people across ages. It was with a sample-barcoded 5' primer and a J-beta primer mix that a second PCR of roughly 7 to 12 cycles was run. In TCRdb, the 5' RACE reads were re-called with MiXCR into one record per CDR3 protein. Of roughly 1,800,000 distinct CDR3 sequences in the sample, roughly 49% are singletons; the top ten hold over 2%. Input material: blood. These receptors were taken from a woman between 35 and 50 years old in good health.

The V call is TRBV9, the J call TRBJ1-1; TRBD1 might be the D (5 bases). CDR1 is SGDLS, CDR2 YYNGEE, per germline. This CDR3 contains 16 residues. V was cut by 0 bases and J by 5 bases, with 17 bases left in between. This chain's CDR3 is CASSVGGEGLRTEAFF. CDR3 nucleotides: TGTGCCAGCAGCGTAGGGGGGGAGGGCTTAAGGACTGAAGCTTTCTTT.

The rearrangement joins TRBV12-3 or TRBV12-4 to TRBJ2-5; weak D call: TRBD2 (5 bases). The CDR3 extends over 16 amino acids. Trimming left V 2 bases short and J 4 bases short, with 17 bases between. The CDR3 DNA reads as TGTGCCAGCAGTTTAAGGAGGCGGACCCAAAGAGAGACCCAGTACTTC. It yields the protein CASSLRRRTQRETQYF.

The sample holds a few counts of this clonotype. CDR3 sequence: CAISEGTGGFADTQYF. The CDR3 bases are TGTGCCATCAGTGAAGGGACAGGGGGTTTCGCAGATACGCAGTATTTT. The rearrangement links TRBV10-3 to TRBJ2-3; 11 bases line up with TRBD1. This CDR3 contains 16 residues. The J segment lost 4 bases and the V segment lost 3 bases, leaving 6 bases of the junction unmatched. Germline V CDR1 and CDR2: ENHRY, SYGVKD.

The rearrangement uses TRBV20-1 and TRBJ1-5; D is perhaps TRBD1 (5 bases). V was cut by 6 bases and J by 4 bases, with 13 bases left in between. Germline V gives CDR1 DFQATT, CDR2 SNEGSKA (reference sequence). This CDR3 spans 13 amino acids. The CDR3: CSAVGQGNQPQHF. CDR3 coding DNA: TGCAGTGCCGTGGGGCAGGGAAATCAGCCCCAGCATTTT.

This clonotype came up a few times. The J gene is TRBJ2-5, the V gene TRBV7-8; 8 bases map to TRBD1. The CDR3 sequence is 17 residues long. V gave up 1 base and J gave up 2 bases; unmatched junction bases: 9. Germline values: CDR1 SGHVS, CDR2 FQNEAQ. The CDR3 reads CASSLVVTGDQQETQYF. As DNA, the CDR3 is TGTGCCAGCAGCTTAGTAGTGACAGGGGATCAGCAAGAGACCCAGTACTTC.

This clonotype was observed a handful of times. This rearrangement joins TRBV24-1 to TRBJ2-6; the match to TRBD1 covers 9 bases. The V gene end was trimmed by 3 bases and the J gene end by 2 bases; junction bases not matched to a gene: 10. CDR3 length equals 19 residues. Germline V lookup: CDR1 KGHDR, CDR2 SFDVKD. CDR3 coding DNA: TGTGCCACCAGTGATCTGCCGGGACAGGGCTCAGCTGGGGCCAACGTCCTGACTTTC. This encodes CATSDLPGQGSAGANVLTF.

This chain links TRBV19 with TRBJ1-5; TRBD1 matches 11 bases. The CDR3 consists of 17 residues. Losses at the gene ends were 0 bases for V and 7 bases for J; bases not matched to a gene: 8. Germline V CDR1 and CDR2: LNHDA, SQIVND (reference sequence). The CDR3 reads CASSIDRWTGGGQPQHF. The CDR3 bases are TGTGCCAGTAGTATAGATCGGTGGACAGGGGGCGGACAGCCCCAGCATTTT.

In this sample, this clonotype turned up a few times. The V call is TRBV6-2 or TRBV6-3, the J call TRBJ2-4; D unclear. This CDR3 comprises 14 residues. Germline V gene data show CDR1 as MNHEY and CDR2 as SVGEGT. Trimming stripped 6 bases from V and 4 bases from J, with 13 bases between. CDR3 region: CASSRDNAKNIQYF. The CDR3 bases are TGTGCCAGCAGCCGCGACAACGCTAAAAACATTCAGTACTTC.

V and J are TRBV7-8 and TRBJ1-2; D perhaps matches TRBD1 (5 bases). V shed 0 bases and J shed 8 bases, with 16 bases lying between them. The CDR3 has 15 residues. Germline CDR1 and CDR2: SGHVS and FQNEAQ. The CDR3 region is CASSLAPGLLGGYTF. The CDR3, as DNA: TGTGCCAGCAGCTTAGCGCCGGGGCTGTTGGGCGGCTACACCTTC. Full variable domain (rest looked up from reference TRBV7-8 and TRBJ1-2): GAGVSQSPRYKVAKRGQDVALRCDPISGHVSLFWYQQALGQGPEFLTYFQNEAQLDKSGLPSDRFFAERPEGSVSTLKIQRTQQEDSAVYLCASSLAPGLLGGYTFGSGTRLTVV.

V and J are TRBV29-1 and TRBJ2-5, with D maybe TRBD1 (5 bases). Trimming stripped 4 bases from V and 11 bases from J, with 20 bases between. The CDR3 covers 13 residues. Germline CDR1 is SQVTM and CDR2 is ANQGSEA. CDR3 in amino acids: CSVAPVKDNEQYF. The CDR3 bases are TGCAGCGTTGCGCCCGTGAAGGACAATGAGCAGTACTTC.

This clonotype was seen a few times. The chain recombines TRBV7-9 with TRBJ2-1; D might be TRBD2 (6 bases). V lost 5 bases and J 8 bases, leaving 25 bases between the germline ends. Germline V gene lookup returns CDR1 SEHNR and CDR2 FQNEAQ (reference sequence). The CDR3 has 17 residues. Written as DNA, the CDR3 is TGTGCCAGCAGCCGCCCTAGCGTCGACTTGATTGGCGATGAGCAGTTCTTC. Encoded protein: CASSRPSVDLIGDEQFF.

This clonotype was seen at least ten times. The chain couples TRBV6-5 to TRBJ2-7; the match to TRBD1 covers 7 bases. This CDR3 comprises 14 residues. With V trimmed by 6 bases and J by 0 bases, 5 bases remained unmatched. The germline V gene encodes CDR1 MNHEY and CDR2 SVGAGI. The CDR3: CASSNRGSSYEQYF. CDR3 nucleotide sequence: TGTGCCAGCAGCAACAGGGGTAGCTCCTACGAGCAGTACTTC.

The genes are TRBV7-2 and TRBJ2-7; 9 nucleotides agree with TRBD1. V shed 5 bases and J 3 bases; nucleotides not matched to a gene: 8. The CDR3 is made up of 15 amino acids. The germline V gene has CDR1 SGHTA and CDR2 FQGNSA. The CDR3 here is CTSSLEGTGLYEQYF. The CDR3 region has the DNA TGTACCAGCAGCCTTGAAGGGACAGGGCTCTACGAGCAGTACTTC.

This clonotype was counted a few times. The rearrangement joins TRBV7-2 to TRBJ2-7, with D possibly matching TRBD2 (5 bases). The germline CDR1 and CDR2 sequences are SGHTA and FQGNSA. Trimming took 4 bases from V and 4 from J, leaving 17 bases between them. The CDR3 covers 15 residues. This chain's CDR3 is CASSSRGTTGYEQYF. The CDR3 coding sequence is TGTGCCAGCAGCTCACGGGGTACGACCGGATACGAGCAGTACTTC.

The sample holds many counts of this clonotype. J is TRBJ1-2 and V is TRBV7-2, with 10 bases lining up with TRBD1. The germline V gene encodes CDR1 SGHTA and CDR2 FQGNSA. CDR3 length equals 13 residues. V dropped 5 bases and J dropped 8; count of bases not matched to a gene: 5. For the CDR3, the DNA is TGTGCCAGCAGCCGGACAGGGGGAGGGGGCTACACCTTC. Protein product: CASSRTGGGGYTF. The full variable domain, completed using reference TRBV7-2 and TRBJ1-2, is GAGVSQSPSNKVTEKGKDVELRCDPISGHTALYWYRQSLGQGLEFLIYFQGNSAPDKSGLPSDRFSAERTGGSVSTLTIQRTQQEDSAVYLCASSRTGGGGYTFGSGTRLTVV.

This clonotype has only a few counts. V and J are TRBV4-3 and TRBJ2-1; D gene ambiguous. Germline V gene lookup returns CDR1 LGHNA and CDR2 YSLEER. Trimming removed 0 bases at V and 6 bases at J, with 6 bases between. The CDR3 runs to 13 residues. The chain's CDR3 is CASSQDFSNEQFF. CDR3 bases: TGCGCCAGCAGCCAAGATTTCTCCAATGAGCAGTTCTTC.

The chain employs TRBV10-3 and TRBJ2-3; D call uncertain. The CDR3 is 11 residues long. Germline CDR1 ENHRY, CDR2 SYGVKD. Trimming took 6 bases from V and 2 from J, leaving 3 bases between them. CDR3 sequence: CAIRVTDTQYF. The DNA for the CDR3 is TGTGCCATCAGGGTCACAGATACGCAGTATTTT.

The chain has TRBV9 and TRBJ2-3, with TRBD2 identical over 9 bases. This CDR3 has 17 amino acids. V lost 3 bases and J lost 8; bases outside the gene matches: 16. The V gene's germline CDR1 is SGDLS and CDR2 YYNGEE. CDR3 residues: CASSGSGISGGIGTQYF. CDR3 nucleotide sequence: TGTGCCAGCAGCGGAAGCGGGATTAGCGGGGGTATTGGTACGCAGTATTTT.

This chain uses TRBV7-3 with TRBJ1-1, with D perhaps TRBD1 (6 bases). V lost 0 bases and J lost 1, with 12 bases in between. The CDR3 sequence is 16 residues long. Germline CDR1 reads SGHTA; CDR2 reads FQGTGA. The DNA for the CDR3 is TGTGCCAGCAGCTTAACGACAGGTCCGCCGAACACTGAAGCTTTCTTT. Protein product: CASSLTTGPPNTEAFF.

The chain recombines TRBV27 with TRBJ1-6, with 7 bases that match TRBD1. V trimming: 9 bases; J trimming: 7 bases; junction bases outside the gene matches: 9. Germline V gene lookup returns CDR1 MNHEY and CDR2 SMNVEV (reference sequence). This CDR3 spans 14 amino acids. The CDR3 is CASSGGGRNSPLHF. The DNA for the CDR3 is TGTGCCAGTTCAGGGGGGGGGAGAAATTCACCCCTCCACTTT.

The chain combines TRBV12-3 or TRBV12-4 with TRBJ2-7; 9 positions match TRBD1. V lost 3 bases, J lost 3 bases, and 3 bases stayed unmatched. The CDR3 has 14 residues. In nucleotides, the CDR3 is TGTGCCAGCAGTTTTACAGGGGGCAACTACGAGCAGTACTTC. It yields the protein CASSFTGGNYEQYF.

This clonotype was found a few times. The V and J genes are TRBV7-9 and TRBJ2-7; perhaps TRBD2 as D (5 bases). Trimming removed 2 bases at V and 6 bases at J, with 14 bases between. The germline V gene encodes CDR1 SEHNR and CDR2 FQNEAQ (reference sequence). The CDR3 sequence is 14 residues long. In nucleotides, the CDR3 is TGTGCCAGCAGCTTATTTAGCTACGAGGGCGAGCAGTACTTC. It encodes CASSLFSYEGEQYF.

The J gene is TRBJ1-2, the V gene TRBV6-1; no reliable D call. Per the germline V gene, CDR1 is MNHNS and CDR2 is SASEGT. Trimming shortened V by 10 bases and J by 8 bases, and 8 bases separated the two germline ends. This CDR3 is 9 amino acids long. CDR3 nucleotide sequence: TGTGCCACAAGAGGGGGCTACACCTTC. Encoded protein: CATRGGYTF.